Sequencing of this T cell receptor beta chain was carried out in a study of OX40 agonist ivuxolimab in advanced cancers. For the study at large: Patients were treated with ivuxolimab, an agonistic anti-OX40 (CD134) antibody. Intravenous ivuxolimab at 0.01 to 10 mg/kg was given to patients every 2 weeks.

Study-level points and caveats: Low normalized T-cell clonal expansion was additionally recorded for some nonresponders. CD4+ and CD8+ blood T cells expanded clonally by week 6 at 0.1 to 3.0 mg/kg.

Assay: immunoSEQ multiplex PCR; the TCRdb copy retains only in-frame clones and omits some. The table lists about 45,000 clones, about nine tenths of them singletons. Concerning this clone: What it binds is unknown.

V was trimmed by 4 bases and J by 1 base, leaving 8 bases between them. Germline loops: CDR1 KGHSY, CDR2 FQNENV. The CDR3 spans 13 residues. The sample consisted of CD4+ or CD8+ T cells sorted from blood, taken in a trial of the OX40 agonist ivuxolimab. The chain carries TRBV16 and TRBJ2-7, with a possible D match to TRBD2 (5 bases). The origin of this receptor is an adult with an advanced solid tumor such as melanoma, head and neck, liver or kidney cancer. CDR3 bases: TGTGCCAGCAGCCCTACTAGTTCCTACGAGCAGTACTTC. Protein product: CASSPTSSYEQYF.